This T cell receptor beta chain emerged from a study of beta chain features in type 1 diabetes. Expressed TCRB transcripts were sequenced because the entire RNA isolate underwent reverse transcription. The assay was immunoSEQ multiplex PCR, and TCRdb's table has in-frame clones only and misses some. The data contain 970,000 or so clones, about a sixth of them singletons. This clonotype was sampled from a woman aged 18-29 years in good health. The specimen was naive CD4+ T cells from blood.

CDR3 residues: CASSQHHTRDRVGQPQHF. The CDR3 coding sequence is TGTGCCAGCAGCCAACACCACACTCGGGACAGGGTTGGACAGCCCCAGCATTTT. The rearrangement links TRBV4-2 to TRBJ1-5; 9 nucleotides match TRBD1. The trim removed 2 bases at V and 7 bases at J, leaving 15 bases unmatched. The germline V gene has CDR1 LGHNA and CDR2 YNFKEQ. The CDR3 extends over 18 amino acids.